These 9 T cell receptor beta chains originate from one sample sequenced in a study of human T cells and chemical hapten exposure. Each CDR3 protein gets one entry after TCRdb re-called the RACE reads with MiXCR. The sample holds 200,000 to 300,000 distinct CDR3 sequences, 7.5% to 10% seen once. The time point was: pre-sensitization, week 0. Treatment defined: therapeutic diphenylcyclopropenone sensitization with weekly scalp DPC. Source: whole blood, taken in connection with sensitization to the hapten diphenylcyclopropenone (DPC). Receptors were obtained from a middle-aged woman with alopecia areata. Some clones in this sample may be carry-over from other donors' samples.

The chain joins TRBV6-5 to TRBJ1-1, with 9 bases fitting TRBD1. This CDR3 region has 15 residues. Germline V CDR1 and CDR2: MNHEY, SVGAGI. After removal of 5 bases from V and 1 base from J, the junction contained 5 bases not matched to a gene. CDR3 coding DNA: TGTGCCAGCAGTCACGAGGGACAGGGGAACACTGAAGCTTTCTTT. Translating it yields CASSHEGQGNTEAFF.

This clonotype was detected only a few times. J is TRBJ2-1 and V is TRBV5-1; D ambiguous. Trimming removed 0 bases at V and 10 bases at J, with 11 bases between. This CDR3 spans 13 amino acids. The germline V gene has CDR1 SGHRS and CDR2 YFSETQ. Written as DNA, the CDR3 is TGCGCCAGCAGCTTGGGACTTCCCAGCGAGCAGTTCTTC. This translates into CASSLGLPSEQFF.

This clonotype has only a few counts. The J gene is TRBJ2-5, the V gene TRBV27; D is tentatively TRBD1 or TRBD2 (5 bases each). Deletions cut 4 bases from V and 2 bases from J, with 14 bases between. CDR1 is MNHEY, CDR2 SMNVEV, per germline (reference sequence). The CDR3 length is 15 residues. The CDR3 nucleotides read TGTGCCAGCAGTTCCCGGGACCCCGGACAAGAGACCCAGTACTTC. Its translation is CASSSRDPGQETQYF.

This clonotype was picked up many times. The V call is TRBV20-1, the J call TRBJ1-1; D uncertain. CDR3 size: 14 residues. Trimming pared 0 bases from V and 1 base from J, leaving 9 bases between. Per germline, CDR1 DFQATT and CDR2 SNEGSKA (reference sequence). This chain's CDR3 is CSARDPNRNTEAFF. For the CDR3, the DNA is TGCAGTGCTAGAGATCCGAACAGGAACACTGAAGCTTTCTTT.

The V and J genes are TRBV28 and TRBJ2-5; D may be TRBD1 (5 bases). CDR1 is MDHEN and CDR2 is SYDVKM in the germline V gene. This CDR3 is built from 16 residues. V shed 2 bases and J shed 4 bases, with 17 bases lying between them. CDR3 in amino acids: CASSLPAGVRGETQYF. CDR3 coding DNA: TGTGCCAGCAGTTTACCCGCTGGTGTTAGGGGAGAGACCCAGTACTTC.

In its sample, this clonotype was seen a few times. The chain carries TRBV27 and TRBJ1-1, with D uncertain. Germline lookup yields CDR1 MNHEY and CDR2 SMNVEV (reference sequence). CDR3 size: 13 residues. V was cut by 0 bases and J by 4 bases, with 6 bases left in between. CDR3 in amino acids: CASSLSRFTEAFF. The CDR3 DNA reads as TGTGCCAGCAGTTTATCAAGGTTCACTGAAGCTTTCTTT.

This clonotype was seen a handful of times. The J gene is TRBJ2-7, the V gene TRBV28, with TRBD1 matching 9 bases. The CDR3 runs to 15 residues. V lost 3 bases, J lost 4 bases, and 7 bases stayed unmatched. Germline assignment: CDR1 MDHEN and CDR2 SYDVKM. CDR3 bases: TGTGCCAGCAGTTTCTCGACAGGGGGAGGGTACGAGCAGTACTTC. Translated: CASSFSTGGGYEQYF.

This clonotype was counted a few times. The chain carries TRBV20-1 and TRBJ1-6; D unresolved. Looked up from germline, CDR1 is DFQATT and CDR2 is SNEGSKA (reference sequence). Trimming removed 0 bases at V and 10 bases at J, with 4 bases between. The CDR3 extends over 11 amino acids. The CDR3, as DNA: TGCAGTGCTAGAGATCACTCACCCCTCCACTTT. Translated: CSARDHSPLHF.

This clonotype was seen only a few times. The rearrangement uses TRBV4-3 and TRBJ1-2, with 8 nucleotides matching TRBD1. The length of the CDR3 is 14 residues. Germline loops: CDR1 LGHNA, CDR2 YSLEER. V was clipped by 4 bases and J by 6 bases; unmatched bases: 7. The CDR3, as DNA: TGCGCCAGCAGCCCCCGGACAGGGATCGATGGCTACACCTTC. This encodes CASSPRTGIDGYTF.